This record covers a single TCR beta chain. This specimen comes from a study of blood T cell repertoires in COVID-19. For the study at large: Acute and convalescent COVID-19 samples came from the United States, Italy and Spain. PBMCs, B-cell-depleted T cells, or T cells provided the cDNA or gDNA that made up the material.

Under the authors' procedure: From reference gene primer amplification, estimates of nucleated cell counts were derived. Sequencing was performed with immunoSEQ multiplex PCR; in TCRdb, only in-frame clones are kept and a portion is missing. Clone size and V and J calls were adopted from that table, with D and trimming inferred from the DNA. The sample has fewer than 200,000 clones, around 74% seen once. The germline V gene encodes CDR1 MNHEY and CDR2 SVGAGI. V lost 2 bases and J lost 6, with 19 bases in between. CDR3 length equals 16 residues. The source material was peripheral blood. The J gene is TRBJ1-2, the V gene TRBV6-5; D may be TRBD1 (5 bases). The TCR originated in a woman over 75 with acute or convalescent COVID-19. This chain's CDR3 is CASSYLSQRGGDGYTF. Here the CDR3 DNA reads TGTGCCAGCAGTTACCTAAGCCAGAGGGGAGGAGATGGCTACACCTTC.